Sequencing of this T cell receptor beta chain was carried out in a study of long-term antiretroviral therapy in people with HIV. About this clone: At one boundary the junction diverges from the germline segment, which might be a read error.

Germline V gives CDR1 SGHTA, CDR2 FQGNSA. This CDR3 contains 17 residues. Samples were assayed with immunoSEQ v3.0 at survey level. Here immunoSEQ multiplex PCR was the method, and the copy in TCRdb shows in-frame clones only, minus some. Here the sample spans 25,000 to 30,000 clones, roughly 93% being singletons. The TCR originated in a woman in her thirties or forties with HIV. This material consisted of unsorted PBMCs, taken approximately 6.3 years after starting antiretroviral therapy. The rearrangement joins TRBV7-2 to TRBJ2-7; 11 positions match TRBD2. The CDR3 nucleotides are TGTGCCAGCGGCTTAGCGTTAGCGGGGGGGGCTTCCTACGAGCAGTACTTC. Encoded protein: CASGLALAGGASYEQYF.